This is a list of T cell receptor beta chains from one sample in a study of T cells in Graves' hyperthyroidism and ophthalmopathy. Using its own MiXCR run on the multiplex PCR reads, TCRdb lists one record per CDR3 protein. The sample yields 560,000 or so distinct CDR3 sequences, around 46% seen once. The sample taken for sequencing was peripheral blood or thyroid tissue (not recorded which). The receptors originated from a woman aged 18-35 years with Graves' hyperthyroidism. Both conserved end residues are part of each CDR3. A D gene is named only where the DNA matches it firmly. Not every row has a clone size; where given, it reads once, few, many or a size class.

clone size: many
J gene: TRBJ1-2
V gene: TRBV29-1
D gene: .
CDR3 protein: CSVEDTAGVPTF
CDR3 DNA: TGCAGCGTTGAAGATACGGCAGGCGTCCCCACCTTC

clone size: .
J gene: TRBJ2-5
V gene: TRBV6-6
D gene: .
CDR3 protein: CASTRDTQETQYF
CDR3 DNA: TGTGCCAGCACCCGAGACACGCAAGAGACCCAGTACTTC

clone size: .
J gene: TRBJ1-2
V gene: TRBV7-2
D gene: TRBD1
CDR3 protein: CASSQKTGVANYGYTF
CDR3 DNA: TGTGCCAGCAGCCAGAAGACAGGGGTGGCTAACTATGGCTACACCTTC

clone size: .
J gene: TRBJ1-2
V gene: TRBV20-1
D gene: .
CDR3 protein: CSAREQGRDYGYTF
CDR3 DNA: TGCAGTGCTAGAGAGCAGGGCCGGGACTATGGCTACACCTTC

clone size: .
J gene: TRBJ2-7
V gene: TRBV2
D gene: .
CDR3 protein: CATSDEAGQRTYEQYF
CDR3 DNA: TGTGCCACCAGTGATGAAGCGGGACAGAGAACCTACGAGCAGTACTTC

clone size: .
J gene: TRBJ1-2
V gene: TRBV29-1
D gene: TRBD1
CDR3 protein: CSVERTGPFGYTF
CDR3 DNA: TGCAGCGTTGAGCGGACAGGGCCCTTTGGCTACACCTTC

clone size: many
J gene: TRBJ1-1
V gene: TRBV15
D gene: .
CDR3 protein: CATRRTAGGPEAFF
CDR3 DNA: TGTGCCACCAGGAGGACGGCCGGCGGACCTGAAGCTTTCTTT

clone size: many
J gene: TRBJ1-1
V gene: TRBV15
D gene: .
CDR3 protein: CATSRDIKGEAFF
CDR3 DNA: TGTGCCACCAGCAGAGATATTAAAGGGGAAGCTTTCTTT

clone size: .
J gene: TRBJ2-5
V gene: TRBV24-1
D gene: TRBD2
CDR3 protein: CATNAPGLFQETQYF
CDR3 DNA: TGTGCCACCAATGCCCCGGGACTATTCCAAGAGACCCAGTACTTC

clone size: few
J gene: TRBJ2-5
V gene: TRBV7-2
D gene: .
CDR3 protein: CASSLFGGTQYF
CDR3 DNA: TGTGCCAGCAGCTTATTTGGGGGGACCCAGTACTTC

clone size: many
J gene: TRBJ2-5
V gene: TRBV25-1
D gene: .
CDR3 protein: CASSEPGPGQETQYF
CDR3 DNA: TGTGCCAGCAGTGAACCCGGGCCGGGACAAGAGACCCAGTACTTC

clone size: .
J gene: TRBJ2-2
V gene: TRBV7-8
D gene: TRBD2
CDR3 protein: CASSPRTSGKGGELFF
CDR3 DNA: TGTGCCAGCAGCCCTAGGACTAGCGGGAAGGGCGGGGAGCTGTTTTTT

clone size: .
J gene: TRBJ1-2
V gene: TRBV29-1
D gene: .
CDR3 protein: CRPPRDGYTF
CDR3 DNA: TGCAGACCACCGCGGGATGGCTACACCTTC

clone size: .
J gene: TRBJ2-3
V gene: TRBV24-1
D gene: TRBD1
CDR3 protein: CATRETGTGDDTQYF
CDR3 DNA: TGTGCCACCAGGGAGACCGGGACAGGTGACGATACGCAGTATTTT

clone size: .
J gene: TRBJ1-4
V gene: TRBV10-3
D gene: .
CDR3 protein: CAGGAGGEKLFF
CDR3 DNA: TGTGCCGGCGGGGCAGGCGGTGAAAAACTGTTTTTT

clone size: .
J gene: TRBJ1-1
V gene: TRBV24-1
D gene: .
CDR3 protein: CATTGTGTEAFF
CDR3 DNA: TGTGCCACCACAGGTACGGGCACTGAAGCTTTCTTT

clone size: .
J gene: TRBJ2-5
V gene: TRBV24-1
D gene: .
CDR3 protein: CATSDWGRGQETQYF
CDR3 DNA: TGTGCCACCAGTGATTGGGGCAGGGGCCAAGAGACCCAGTACTTC

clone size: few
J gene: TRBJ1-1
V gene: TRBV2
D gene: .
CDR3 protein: CASRLGATRGTEAFF
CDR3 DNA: TGTGCCAGCAGATTGGGGGCAACCAGGGGCACTGAAGCTTTCTTT

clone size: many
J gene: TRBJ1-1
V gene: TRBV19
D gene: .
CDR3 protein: CASSVQVSTEAFF
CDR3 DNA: TGTGCCAGTAGTGTTCAAGTTTCCACTGAAGCTTTCTTT

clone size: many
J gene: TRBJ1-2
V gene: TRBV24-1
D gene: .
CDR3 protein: CATSVTVDYGYTF
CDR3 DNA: TGTGCCACCAGTGTAACAGTCGACTATGGCTACACCTTC

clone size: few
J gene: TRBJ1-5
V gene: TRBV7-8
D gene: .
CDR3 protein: CASSYRGIGNQPQHF
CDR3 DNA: TGTGCCAGCAGCTACCGGGGAATCGGGAATCAGCCCCAGCATTTT

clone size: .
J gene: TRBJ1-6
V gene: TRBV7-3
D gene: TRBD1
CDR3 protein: CASSLITGGLSYNSPLHF
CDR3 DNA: TGTGCCAGCAGCTTAATTACAGGGGGCCTCTCCTATAATTCACCCCTCCACTTT

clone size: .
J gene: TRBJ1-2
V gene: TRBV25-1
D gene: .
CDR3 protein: CASLGVNYGYTF
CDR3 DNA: TGTGCCAGCTTAGGGGTGAACTATGGCTACACCTTC

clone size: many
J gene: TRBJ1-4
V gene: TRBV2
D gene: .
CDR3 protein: CASSAGTKNEKLFF
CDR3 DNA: TGTGCCAGCAGTGCCGGGACAAAAAATGAAAAACTGTTTTTT

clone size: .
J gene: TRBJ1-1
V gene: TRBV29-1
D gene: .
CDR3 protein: CSVDGLREGTEAFF
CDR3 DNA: TGCAGCGTTGACGGCCTAAGGGAGGGGACTGAAGCTTTCTTT

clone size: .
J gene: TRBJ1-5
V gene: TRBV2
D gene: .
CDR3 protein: CASGGLIVGNQPQHF
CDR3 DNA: TGTGCCAGCGGCGGGCTGATCGTGGGCAATCAGCCCCAGCATTTT

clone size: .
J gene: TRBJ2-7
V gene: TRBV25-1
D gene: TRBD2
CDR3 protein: CASSDLGTSGTHEQYF
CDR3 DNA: TGTGCCAGCAGCGACTTGGGGACTAGCGGGACCCACGAGCAGTACTTC

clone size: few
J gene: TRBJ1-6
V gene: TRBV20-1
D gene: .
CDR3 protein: CSASRWGLDSPLHF
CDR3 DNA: TGCAGTGCTTCGCGGTGGGGGCTGGATTCACCCCTCCACTTT

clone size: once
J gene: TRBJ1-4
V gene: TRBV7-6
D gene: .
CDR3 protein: CAWSGGSNEKLFF
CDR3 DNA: TGTGCCTGGAGTGGGGGATCTAATGAAAAACTGTTTTTT